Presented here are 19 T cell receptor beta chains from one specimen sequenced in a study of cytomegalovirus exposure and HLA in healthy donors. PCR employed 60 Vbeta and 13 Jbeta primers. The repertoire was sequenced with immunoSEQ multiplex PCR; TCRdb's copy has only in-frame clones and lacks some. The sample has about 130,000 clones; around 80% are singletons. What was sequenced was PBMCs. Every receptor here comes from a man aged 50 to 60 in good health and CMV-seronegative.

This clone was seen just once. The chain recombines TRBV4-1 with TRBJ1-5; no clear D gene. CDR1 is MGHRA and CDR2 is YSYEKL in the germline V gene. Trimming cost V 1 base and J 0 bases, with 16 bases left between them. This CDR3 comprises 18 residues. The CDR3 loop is CASSQGAGSADSNQPQHF. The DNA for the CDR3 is TGCGCCAGCAGCCAAGGTGCGGGCAGCGCGGATAGCAATCAGCCCCAGCATTTT.

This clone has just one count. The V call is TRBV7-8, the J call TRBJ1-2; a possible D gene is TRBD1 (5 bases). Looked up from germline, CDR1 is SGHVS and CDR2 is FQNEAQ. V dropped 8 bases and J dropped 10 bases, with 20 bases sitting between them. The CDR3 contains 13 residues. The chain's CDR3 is CASGKRDLRVYTF. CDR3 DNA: TGTGCCAGCGGCAAACGGGACTTGCGCGTCTACACCTTC.

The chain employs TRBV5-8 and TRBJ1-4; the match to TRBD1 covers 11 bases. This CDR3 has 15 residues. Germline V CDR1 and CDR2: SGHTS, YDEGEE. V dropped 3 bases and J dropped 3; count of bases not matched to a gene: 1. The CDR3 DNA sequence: TGTGCCAGCAGCTCGGGACAGGGGGCTAATGAAAAACTGTTTTTT. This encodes CASSSGQGANEKLFF.

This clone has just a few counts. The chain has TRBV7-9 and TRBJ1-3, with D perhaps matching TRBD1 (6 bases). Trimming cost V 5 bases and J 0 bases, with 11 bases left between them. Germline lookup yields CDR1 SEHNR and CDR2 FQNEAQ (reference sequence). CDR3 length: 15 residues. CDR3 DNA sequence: TGTGCCAGCAGCGATACAGGGTTCTCTGGAAACACCATATATTTT. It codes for CASSDTGFSGNTIYF.

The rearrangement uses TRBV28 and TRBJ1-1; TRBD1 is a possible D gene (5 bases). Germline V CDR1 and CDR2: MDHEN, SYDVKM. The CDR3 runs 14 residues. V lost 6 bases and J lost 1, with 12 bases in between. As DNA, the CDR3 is TGTGCCAGCAGGGGGGTGGGGGGGAACACTGAAGCTTTCTTT. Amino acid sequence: CASRGVGGNTEAFF.

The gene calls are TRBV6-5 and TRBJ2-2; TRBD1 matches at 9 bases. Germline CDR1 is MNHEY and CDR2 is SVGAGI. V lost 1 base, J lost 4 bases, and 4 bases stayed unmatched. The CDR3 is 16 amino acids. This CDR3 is CASSYLKTGGTGELFF. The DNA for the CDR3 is TGTGCCAGCAGTTACTTAAAGACAGGGGGCACCGGGGAGCTGTTTTTT.

The CDR3 here is CANYEQYV. The CDR3 bases are TGTGCGAACTACGAGCAGTACGTC. The chain has TRBV19 and TRBJ2-7; D remains ambiguous. Germline CDR1 is LNHDA and CDR2 is SQIVND (reference sequence). The CDR3 runs to 8 residues.

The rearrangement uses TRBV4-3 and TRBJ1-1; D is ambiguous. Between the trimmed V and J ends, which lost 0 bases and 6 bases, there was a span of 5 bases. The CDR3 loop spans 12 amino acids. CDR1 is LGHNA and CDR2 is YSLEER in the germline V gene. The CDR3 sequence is CASSQEGSEAFF. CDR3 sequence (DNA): TGCGCCAGCAGCCAAGAGGGCTCTGAAGCTTTCTTT.

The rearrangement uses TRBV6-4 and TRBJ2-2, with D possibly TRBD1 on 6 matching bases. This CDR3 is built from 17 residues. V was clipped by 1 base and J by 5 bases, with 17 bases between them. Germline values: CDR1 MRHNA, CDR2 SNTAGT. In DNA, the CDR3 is TGTGCCAGCAGTGACTTTTTCTTCAGGGGACGAACCGGGGAGCTGTTTTTT. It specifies CASSDFFFRGRTGELFF.

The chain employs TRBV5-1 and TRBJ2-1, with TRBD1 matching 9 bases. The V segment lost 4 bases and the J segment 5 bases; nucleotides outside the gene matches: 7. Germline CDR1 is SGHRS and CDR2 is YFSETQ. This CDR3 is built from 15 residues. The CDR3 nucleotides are TGCGCCAGCAGCCCCGGGACAGGGAGAGACAATGAGCAGTTCTTC. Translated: CASSPGTGRDNEQFF.

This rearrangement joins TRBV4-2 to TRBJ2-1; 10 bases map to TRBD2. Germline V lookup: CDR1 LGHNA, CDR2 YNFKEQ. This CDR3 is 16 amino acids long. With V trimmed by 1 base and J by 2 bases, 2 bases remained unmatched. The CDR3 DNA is TGTGCCAGCAGCCAAGGAGCGGGGGGGACCTACAATGAGCAGTTCTTC. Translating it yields CASSQGAGGTYNEQFF.

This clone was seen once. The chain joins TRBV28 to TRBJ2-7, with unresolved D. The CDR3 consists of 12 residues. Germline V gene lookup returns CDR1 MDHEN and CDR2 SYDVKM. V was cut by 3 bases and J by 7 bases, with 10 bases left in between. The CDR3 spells CASSFGQREQYV. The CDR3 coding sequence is TGTGCCAGCAGTTTTGGGCAGAGGGAGCAGTACGTC.

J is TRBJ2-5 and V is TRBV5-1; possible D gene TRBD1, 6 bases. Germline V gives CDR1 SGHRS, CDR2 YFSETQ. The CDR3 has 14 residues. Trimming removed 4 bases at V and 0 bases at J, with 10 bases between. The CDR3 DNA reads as TGCGCCAGCAGCACGCAGGGGAACCAAGAGACCCAGTACTTC. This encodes CASSTQGNQETQYF.

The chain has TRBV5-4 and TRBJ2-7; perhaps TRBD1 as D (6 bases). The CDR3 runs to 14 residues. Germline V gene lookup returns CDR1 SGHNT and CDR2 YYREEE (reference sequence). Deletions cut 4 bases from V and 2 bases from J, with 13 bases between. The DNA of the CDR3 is TGTGCCAGCAGCCCAGGGGTGAGTACCTACGAGCAGTACGTC. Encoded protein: CASSPGVSTYEQYV.

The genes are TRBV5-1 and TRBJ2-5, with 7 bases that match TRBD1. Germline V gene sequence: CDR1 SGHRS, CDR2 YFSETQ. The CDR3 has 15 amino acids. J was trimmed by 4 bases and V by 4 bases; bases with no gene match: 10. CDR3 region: CASSQGQPEGETQYF. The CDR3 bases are TGCGCCAGCAGCCAGGGACAGCCCGAGGGAGAGACCCAGTACTTC. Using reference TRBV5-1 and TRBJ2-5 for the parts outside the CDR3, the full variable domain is KAGVTQTPRYLIKTRGQQVTLSCSPISGHRSVSWYQQTPGQGLQFLFEYFSETQRNKGNFPGRFSGRQFSNSRSEMNVSTLELGDSALYLCASSQGQPEGETQYFGPGTRLLVL.

This CDR3 is CASRPRGSYNEQFF. The DNA for the CDR3 is TGTGCCAGCAGACCCAGGGGTTCCTACAATGAGCAGTTCTTC. The rearrangement joins TRBV7-8 to TRBJ2-1; D is perhaps TRBD1 (6 bases). The CDR3 sequence is 14 residues long. V was cut by 6 bases and J by 1 base, with 10 bases left in between. The germline V gene encodes CDR1 SGHVS and CDR2 FQNEAQ.

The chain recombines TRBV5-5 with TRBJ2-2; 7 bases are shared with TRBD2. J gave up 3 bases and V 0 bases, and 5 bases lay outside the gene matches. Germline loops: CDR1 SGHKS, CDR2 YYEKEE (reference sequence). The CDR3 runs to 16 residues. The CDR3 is CASSLVRGGDTGELFF. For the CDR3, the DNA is TGTGCCAGCAGCTTGGTGCGGGGAGGGGACACCGGGGAGCTGTTTTTT.

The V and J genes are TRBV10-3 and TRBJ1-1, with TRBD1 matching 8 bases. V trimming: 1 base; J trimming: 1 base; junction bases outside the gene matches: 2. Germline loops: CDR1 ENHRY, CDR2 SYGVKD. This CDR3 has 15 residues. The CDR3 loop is CAISEWQGANTEAFF. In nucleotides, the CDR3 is TGTGCCATCAGTGAGTGGCAGGGGGCGAACACTGAAGCTTTCTTT.

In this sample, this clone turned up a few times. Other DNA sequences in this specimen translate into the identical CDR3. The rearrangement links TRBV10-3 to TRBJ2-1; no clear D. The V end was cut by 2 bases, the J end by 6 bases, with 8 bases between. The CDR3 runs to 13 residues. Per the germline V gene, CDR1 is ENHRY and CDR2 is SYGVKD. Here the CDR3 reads CAISEEQPNEQFF. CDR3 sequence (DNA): TGTGCCATCAGTGAGGAACAGCCCAATGAGCAGTTCTTC.